The 15 T cell receptor beta chains reported below all come from one sample, sequenced in a study of regulatory T cells in long-lasting Graves disease. Library construction for TCR beta used iRepertoire HTBI primers and Arm-PCR of CDR3 regions. TCRdb fed the multiplex PCR reads into MiXCR, producing one record per CDR3 protein. The profile covers hundreds of thousands of distinct CDR3 sequences, with 21% appearing a single time and roughly an eighth taken by the ten largest. Noted time point: persistent/refractory GD, antithyroid drugs over 5 years with positive TRAb. RNA extracted from PBMCs served as the sequencing template. Sequences were derived from peripheral blood mononuclear cells (PBMCs), sampled when the disease was refractory, from a patient treated with antithyroid drugs. These receptor sequences come from a female donor with Graves disease.

This clonotype was seen a handful of times. The rearrangement links TRBV11-2 to TRBJ1-2, with 12 positions matching TRBD1. The length of the CDR3 is 17 residues. Per germline, CDR1 SGHAT and CDR2 FQNNGV. After removal of 3 bases from V and 3 bases from J, the junction contained 8 bases not matched to a gene. CDR3 loop: CASSFGTGGAVYYGYTF. The CDR3 region has the DNA TGTGCCAGCAGCTTCGGGACAGGGGGCGCAGTCTACTATGGCTACACCTTC.

The rearrangement uses TRBV20-1 and TRBJ2-7; D ambiguous. CDR3 size: 13 residues. Germline V gene lookup returns CDR1 DFQATT and CDR2 SNEGSKA (reference sequence). V was trimmed by 6 bases and J by 2 bases, leaving 14 bases between them. The CDR3 is CSASTGLTYEQYF. The DNA for the CDR3 is TGCAGTGCAAGTACGGGCTTAACCTACGAGCAGTACTTC.

The rearrangement uses TRBV11-2 and TRBJ2-3; no clear D. V dropped 0 bases and J dropped 2 bases, with 9 bases sitting between them. This CDR3 comprises 15 residues. The germline V gene encodes CDR1 SGHAT and CDR2 FQNNGV. The CDR3: CASSLDFAYTDTQYF. DNA for the CDR3: TGTGCCAGCAGCTTAGATTTTGCGTACACAGATACGCAGTATTTT.

This clonotype has ten or more counts. The V and J genes are TRBV7-9 and TRBJ2-7; 10 positions agree with TRBD2. The length of the CDR3 is 13 residues. V shed 9 bases and J 2 bases; nucleotides not matched to a gene: 4. CDR1 SEHNR and CDR2 FQNEAQ come from the germline V gene (reference sequence). The DNA for the CDR3 is TGTGCCAGTACACTAGCGGGACCCTACGAGCAGTACTTC. Its protein is CASTLAGPYEQYF.

At least ten counts were recorded for this clonotype. This chain connects TRBV6-2 or TRBV6-3 to TRBJ2-4; D gene unclear. The CDR3 covers 12 residues. CDR1 and CDR2 from the germline V gene are MNHEY and SVGEGT. Trimming pared 2 bases from V and 4 bases from J, leaving 3 bases between. The CDR3: CASSYKKNIQYF. The CDR3 nucleotides read TGTGCCAGCAGTTACAAGAAAAACATTCAGTACTTC.

This sequence joins TRBV6-9 and TRBJ2-1, with 13 nucleotides matching TRBD2. The CDR3 contains 21 residues. Germline trimming cut 3 bases from V and 1 base from J; bases unmatched to any gene: 15. Germline V gene sequence: CDR1 MNHGY, CDR2 SVAAGI. CDR3 sequence (DNA): TGTGCCAGCAGTTACAGTACCCCCGGGACTAGCGGGATAAGGTCCTACAATGAGCAGTTCTTC. It specifies CASSYSTPGTSGIRSYNEQFF.

This clonotype was recorded many times. The chain combines TRBV27 with TRBJ1-1; D ambiguous. The CDR3 is 13 residues long. CDR1 is MNHEY, CDR2 SMNVEV, per germline (reference sequence). The V end was cut by 6 bases, the J end by 2 bases, with 10 bases between. The CDR3 bases are TGTGCCAGCAGCTCCGGGCTAAACACTGAAGCTTTCTTT. Its translation is CASSSGLNTEAFF.

This chain joins TRBV9 and TRBJ2-7; D is possibly TRBD1 or TRBD2 (6 bases each). V was shortened by 0 bases and J by 5 bases, with 12 bases between the two germline ends. The germline V gene encodes CDR1 SGDLS and CDR2 YYNGEE. The CDR3 contains 14 residues. In DNA form, the CDR3 reads TGTGCCAGCAGCGTAGGGAGGGGGTCAGACGAGCAGTACTTC. Protein product: CASSVGRGSDEQYF.

This clonotype came up many times. This CDR3 is CASSLYPPITEAFF. CDR3 DNA sequence: TGTGCCAGCAGTCTTTATCCCCCCATCACTGAAGCTTTCTTT. The gene calls are TRBV27 and TRBJ1-1; no firm D call. V was clipped by 5 bases and J by 4 bases, with 14 bases between them. The CDR3 loop spans 14 amino acids. Germline values: CDR1 MNHEY, CDR2 SMNVEV (reference sequence).

This clonotype was recorded many times. The V and J genes are TRBV28 and TRBJ1-4; D is unclear. Germline lookup yields CDR1 MDHEN and CDR2 SYDVKM. This CDR3 region has 14 residues. V lost 6 bases and J 8 bases, leaving 16 bases between the germline ends. The CDR3 loop reads CASRPLHGSEKLFF. The CDR3, as DNA: TGTGCCAGCAGACCTCTACACGGTAGCGAAAAACTGTTTTTT.

In its sample, this clonotype was seen many times. This chain joins TRBV7-8 and TRBJ2-2; D is ambiguous. Trimming removed 6 bases from V and 0 bases from J, with 8 bases in between. There are 14 residues in the CDR3. Germline V gene lookup returns CDR1 SGHVS and CDR2 FQNEAQ. The CDR3 nucleotides read TGTGCCAGCAGGGGATGGGCGAACACCGGGGAGCTGTTTTTT. Translated, it gives CASRGWANTGELFF.

This clonotype was seen a single time. A much more abundant neighbour one base away suggests this may be a read error. V and J are TRBV15 and TRBJ1-2; D perhaps matches TRBD1 (6 bases). The length of the CDR3 is 15 residues. Per germline, CDR1 LNHNV and CDR2 YYDKDF (reference sequence). In DNA, the CDR3 is TGTGCCACCAGCAGAGGGGACACCAATAACTATGGCTGCACCTTC. It encodes CATSRGDTNNYGCTF.

The V call is TRBV4-1, the J call TRBJ1-2; D is undetermined. The CDR3 is made up of 15 amino acids. Between the trimmed V and J ends, which lost 0 bases and 0 bases, there was a span of 8 bases. Germline loops: CDR1 MGHRA, CDR2 YSYEKL. CDR3 region: CASSQDRSTNYGYTF. DNA of the CDR3: TGCGCCAGCAGCCAAGACAGGTCTACTAACTATGGCTACACCTTC.

This clonotype has ten or more counts. This chain joins TRBV29-1 and TRBJ1-2; no reliable D call. Germline-derived CDR1 and CDR2 are SQVTM and ANQGSEA. There are 13 residues in the CDR3. V shed 4 bases and J shed 8 bases, with 17 bases lying between them. The CDR3 DNA sequence: TGCAGCGTTGGAATTCAAAACCCTAGGGGCTACACCTTC. Protein sequence: CSVGIQNPRGYTF.

There are many counts of this clonotype. The V and J genes are TRBV28 and TRBJ1-2; possible D gene TRBD1, 5 bases. Trimming cost V 2 bases and J 6 bases, with 13 bases left between them. The germline CDR1 and CDR2 sequences are MDHEN and SYDVKM. The length of the CDR3 is 14 residues. CDR3 region: CASSLRPGGNGYTF. CDR3 in DNA: TGTGCCAGCAGTTTACGCCCCGGGGGTAATGGCTACACCTTC.